This TCR beta chain is from a study of T cell responses to AZD1222 COVID-19 vaccine. Regarding the study as a whole: After two AZD1222 doses, spike-specific TCR breadth and depth rose versus day 0. No repertoire was sampled before or during the peak T cell response, only after it. Spike-spanning, vaccine-associated CD4 TCRs were dominant at 160-218 and 743-854. Clonal diversity may have been underestimated, and the donors were mostly white British, with more females than males.

Trimming took off 0 bases at V and 10 bases at J, with 13 bases between the two ends. Germline values: CDR1 MNHEY, CDR2 SVGAGI. The CDR3 sequence is 15 residues long. Some clones are missing from TCRdb's copy, which holds only in-frame ones; the method was immunoSEQ multiplex PCR. The data hold about 110,000 clones, with 87% observed a single time. For this clone: The target antigen is unknown.

The material sequenced was peripheral blood, taken on day 0 of AZD1222 vaccination. This TCR came from an adult in good health. J is TRBJ1-6 and V is TRBV6-5; no reliable D call. The DNA of the CDR3 is TGTGCCAGCAGTTACTCTCGGCGCAAAACCTCACCCCTCCACTTT. Translated, it gives CASSYSRRKTSPLHF.